This TCR beta chain was sequenced for a study of cytomegalovirus exposure and HLA in healthy donors. The PCR ran on 60 Vbeta and 13 Jbeta primers. Source study methods: Roughly 10 million shared chains were among around 80 million unique TCR beta chains counted in a later analysis. The assay was immunoSEQ multiplex PCR, and TCRdb's table has in-frame clones only and misses some. V and J calls and clone size are as listed in that table; D and trimming were resolved from the DNA. The table has some 180,000 clones, roughly three quarters seen once. The CDR3 length is 17 residues. Per germline, CDR1 SGHNT and CDR2 YENEEA. The V end was cut by 0 bases, the J end by 4 bases, with 13 bases between. General observations from the study: The listing of about 150 TCR beta chains classed them as cytomegalovirus-associated. DRB1 showed the most TCR associations and HLA-C the fewest in a later analysis, as rates varied by HLA locus.

A remark on this clone: Its antigen remains unidentified.

Input material: PBMCs. The chain is built from TRBV11-3 and TRBJ2-6; tentatively, D is TRBD1 (6 bases). This receptor was taken from a woman aged 25 to 39 in good health and CMV-seropositive. The CDR3 sequence: CASSLDYRVSGANVLTF. In DNA, the CDR3 is TGTGCCAGCAGCTTAGACTACAGGGTCTCCGGGGCCAACGTCCTGACTTTC.